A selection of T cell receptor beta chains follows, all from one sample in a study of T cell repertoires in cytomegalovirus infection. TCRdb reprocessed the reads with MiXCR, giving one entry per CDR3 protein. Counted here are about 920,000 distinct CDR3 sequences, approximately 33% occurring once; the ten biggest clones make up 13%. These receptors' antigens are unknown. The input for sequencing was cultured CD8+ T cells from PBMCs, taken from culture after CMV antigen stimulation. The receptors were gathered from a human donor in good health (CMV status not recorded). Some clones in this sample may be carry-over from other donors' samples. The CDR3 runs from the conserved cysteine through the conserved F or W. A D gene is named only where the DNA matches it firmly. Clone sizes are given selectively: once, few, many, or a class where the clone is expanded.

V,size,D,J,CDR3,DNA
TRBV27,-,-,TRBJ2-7,CASSSRQVSYEQYF,TGTGCCAGCAGTTCGCGGCAGGTATCCTACGAGCAGTACTTC
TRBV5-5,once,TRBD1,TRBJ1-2,CASSLDGTGAYGYTF,TGTGCCAGCAGCTTGGATGGGACAGGGGCCTATGGCTACACCTTC
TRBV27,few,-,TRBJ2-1,CASTGPYNEQFF,TGTGCCAGCACCGGGCCTTACAATGAGCAGTTCTTC
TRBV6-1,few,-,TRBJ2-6,CASSSGWVLTF,TGTGCCAGCAGTTCCGGTTGGGTCCTGACTTTC
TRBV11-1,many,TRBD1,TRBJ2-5,CAGIQGLRQETQYF,TGTGCCGGAATACAGGGGCTGAGGCAAGAGACCCAGTACTTC
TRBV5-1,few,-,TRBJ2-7,CASSLSVDTAYYYEQYF,TGCGCCAGCAGCTTGTCGGTTGACACGGCCTATTACTACGAGCAGTACTTC
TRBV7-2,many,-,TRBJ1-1,CASREELNTEAFF,TGTGCCAGCAGGGAGGAATTGAACACTGAAGCTTTCTTT
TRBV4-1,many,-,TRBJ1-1,CASSHLQADMNTEAFF,TGCGCCAGCAGCCATCTCCAGGCAGACATGAACACTGAAGCTTTCTTT
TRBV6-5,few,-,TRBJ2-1,CASSVAGNPIGQFF,TGTGCCAGCAGTGTGGCGGGAAATCCCATCGGGCAGTTCTTC
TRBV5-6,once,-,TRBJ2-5,CASSLRMLKETQYF,TGTGCCAGCAGCTTACGAATGTTAAAGGAGACCCAGTACTTC
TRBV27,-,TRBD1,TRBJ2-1,CASSLLLGQVNNEQFF,TGTGCCAGCAGTTTATTATTGGGACAGGTTAATAATGAGCAGTTCTTC
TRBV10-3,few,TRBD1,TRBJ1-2,CAISESIVLMDRGPANYGYTF,TGTGCCATCAGTGAGTCGATCGTTTTGATGGACAGGGGGCCAGCTAACTATGGCTACACCTTC
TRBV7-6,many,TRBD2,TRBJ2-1,CASSPGLGPSDEQFF,TGTGCCAGCAGCCCAGGACTAGGTCCGTCGGATGAGCAGTTCTTC
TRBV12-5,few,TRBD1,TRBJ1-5,CASGLSGGGNQPQHF,TGTGCTAGTGGTTTATCAGGGGGAGGCAATCAGCCCCAGCATTTT
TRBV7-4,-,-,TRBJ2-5,CVSSDNSGIPRETQYF,TGTGTCAGCAGCGATAATTCCGGGATTCCGAGGGAGACCCAGTACTTC
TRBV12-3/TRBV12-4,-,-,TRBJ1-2,CASSFQAGGYTF,TGTGCCAGCAGTTTCCAGGCAGGCGGCTACACCTTC
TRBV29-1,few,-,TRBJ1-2,CSVGQAGTSNYGYTF,TGCAGCGTTGGCCAGGCGGGTACCTCTAACTATGGCTACACCTTC
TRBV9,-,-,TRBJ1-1,CASGRTDKNTEAFF,TGTGCCAGCGGGCGGACGGATAAGAACACTGAAGCTTTCTTT
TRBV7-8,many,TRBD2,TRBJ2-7,CASSQGLAVAYEQYF,TGTGCCAGCAGCCAAGGACTAGCCGTCGCCTACGAGCAGTACTTC
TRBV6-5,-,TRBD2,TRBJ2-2,CASFGGTGELFF,TGTGCCAGCTTCGGGGGGACCGGGGAGCTGTTTTTT